Listed below are T cell receptor beta chains from one sample, sequenced in a study of T cells in Graves' hyperthyroidism and ophthalmopathy. A single record per CDR3 protein comes from TCRdb applying MiXCR to the multiplex PCR reads. The data hold hundreds of thousands of distinct CDR3 sequences, with approximately 15% observed a single time. The sample taken for sequencing was blood. The receptor source for this set is a woman in her 30s with Graves' hyperthyroidism. Each CDR3 is given with its conserved first and last residue. The order of the fields is V gene, CDR3 length, D gene, J gene, clone size, CDR3 DNA, CDR3 protein. D genes are given only for firm matches. A clone size is listed for some rows: how often the clone was seen (once, few, many), or a class if it is expanded.

v_call: TRBV11-2
cdr3_length: 13
d_call: TRBD1
j_call: TRBJ1-5
clone_size: NA
cdr3_nt: TGTGCCAGCGGAACAGGGGAAAATCAGCCCCAGCATTTT
cdr3_aa: CASGTGENQPQHF

v_call: TRBV7-9
cdr3_length: 13
d_call: NA
j_call: TRBJ1-1
clone_size: few
cdr3_nt: TGTGCCAGCAGCCGGGGACACACCCTTGAAGCTTTCTTT
cdr3_aa: CASSRGHTLEAFF

v_call: TRBV7-3
cdr3_length: 14
d_call: NA
j_call: TRBJ2-2
clone_size: few
cdr3_nt: TGTGCCAGCAGCTCAGACTGGGGTAACGGGGAGCTGTTTTTT
cdr3_aa: CASSSDWGNGELFF

v_call: TRBV4-2
cdr3_length: 15
d_call: NA
j_call: TRBJ2-3
clone_size: few
cdr3_nt: TGTGCCAGCAGCCAGGACTATCCGAGCACAGATACGCAGTATTTT
cdr3_aa: CASSQDYPSTDTQYF

v_call: TRBV20-1
cdr3_length: 13
d_call: NA
j_call: TRBJ1-5
clone_size: few
cdr3_nt: TGCAGTGCCAGCGGCGGTCCCAATCAGCCCCAGCATTTT
cdr3_aa: CSASGGPNQPQHF

v_call: TRBV9
cdr3_length: 15
d_call: NA
j_call: TRBJ1-2
clone_size: many
cdr3_nt: TGTGCCAGCAGCGTAATGGGGGCCGGTAACTATGGCTACACCTTC
cdr3_aa: CASSVMGAGNYGYTF

v_call: TRBV9
cdr3_length: 14
d_call: NA
j_call: TRBJ2-2
clone_size: few
cdr3_nt: TGTGCCAGCAGCGTAGGGAGAGCGGTCGGGGAGCTGTTTTTT
cdr3_aa: CASSVGRAVGELFF

v_call: TRBV15
cdr3_length: 14
d_call: NA
j_call: TRBJ2-7
clone_size: NA
cdr3_nt: TGTGCCACCAGCATAAGACTGACAGAGGACGAGCAGTACTTC
cdr3_aa: CATSIRLTEDEQYF

v_call: TRBV12-3/TRBV12-4
cdr3_length: 16
d_call: TRBD2
j_call: TRBJ2-1
clone_size: many
cdr3_nt: TGTGCCAGCAGTCCCTGGACTAGCGGGAGGGAGAATGAGCAGTTCTTC
cdr3_aa: CASSPWTSGRENEQFF

v_call: TRBV2
cdr3_length: 17
d_call: TRBD2
j_call: TRBJ2-1
clone_size: many
cdr3_nt: TGTGCCAGCAGCCTACGACTAGCTCCAAGCTCCTACAATGAGCAGTTCTTC
cdr3_aa: CASSLRLAPSSYNEQFF

v_call: TRBV20-1
cdr3_length: 15
d_call: NA
j_call: TRBJ2-5
clone_size: few
cdr3_nt: TGCAGTGCTAGGACAGCAACTAGAATTCAAGAGACCCAGTACTTC
cdr3_aa: CSARTATRIQETQYF

v_call: TRBV28
cdr3_length: 14
d_call: NA
j_call: TRBJ1-2
clone_size: many
cdr3_nt: TGTGCCAGCAGCCAGGGGTCGAACCTCGGCGGCTACACCTTC
cdr3_aa: CASSQGSNLGGYTF

v_call: TRBV19
cdr3_length: 16
d_call: TRBD2
j_call: TRBJ2-1
clone_size: NA
cdr3_nt: TGTGCCAGTAGTATAGCTTGGACTAGCGGGAACAATGAGCAGTTCTTC
cdr3_aa: CASSIAWTSGNNEQFF

v_call: TRBV5-1
cdr3_length: 16
d_call: TRBD2
j_call: TRBJ2-1
clone_size: many
cdr3_nt: TGCGCCAGCAGCGAGCAAACGACTAGCACCAACAATGAGCAGTTCTTC
cdr3_aa: CASSEQTTSTNNEQFF

v_call: TRBV2
cdr3_length: 16
d_call: TRBD2
j_call: TRBJ2-3
clone_size: many
cdr3_nt: TGTGCCAGCAGTGAATTAGCGGGAGGGCTAACAGATACGCAGTATTTT
cdr3_aa: CASSELAGGLTDTQYF

v_call: TRBV20-1
cdr3_length: 15
d_call: NA
j_call: TRBJ2-1
clone_size: many
cdr3_nt: TGCAGTGCTAAACCTGGGCCCTCCCCTTACAATGAGCAGTTCTTC
cdr3_aa: CSAKPGPSPYNEQFF

v_call: TRBV30
cdr3_length: 13
d_call: TRBD2
j_call: TRBJ2-7
clone_size: NA
cdr3_nt: TGTGCCTCCGCGACTAGCGGGAATAACGAGCAGTACTTC
cdr3_aa: CASATSGNNEQYF

v_call: TRBV29-1
cdr3_length: 14
d_call: NA
j_call: TRBJ2-1
clone_size: many
cdr3_nt: TGCAGCGTTGAGGACGGGGGCGGGTACAATGAGCAGTTCTTC
cdr3_aa: CSVEDGGGYNEQFF

v_call: TRBV20-1
cdr3_length: 12
d_call: NA
j_call: TRBJ2-5
clone_size: NA
cdr3_nt: TGCAGTGCTAGCCCAGAACAAGAGACCCAGTACTTC
cdr3_aa: CSASPEQETQYF

v_call: TRBV7-2
cdr3_length: 14
d_call: NA
j_call: TRBJ2-3
clone_size: many
cdr3_nt: TGTGCCAGCAGCTTAGTGGCTACAACAGATACGCAGTATTTT
cdr3_aa: CASSLVATTDTQYF

v_call: TRBV12-3/TRBV12-4
cdr3_length: 17
d_call: NA
j_call: TRBJ2-1
clone_size: NA
cdr3_nt: TGTGCCAGCAGTTTTATGATTTCGGCGGAGTGGGACAATGGGCAGTTCTTC
cdr3_aa: CASSFMISAEWDNGQFF

v_call: TRBV4-1
cdr3_length: 15
d_call: TRBD2
j_call: TRBJ2-7
clone_size: NA
cdr3_nt: TGCGCCAGCAGCCAAGACGGGCGGGAGCGGGACGAGCAGTACTTC
cdr3_aa: CASSQDGRERDEQYF

v_call: TRBV12-5
cdr3_length: 13
d_call: NA
j_call: TRBJ2-3
clone_size: many
cdr3_nt: TGTGCTACCCTCGACCAGGGCACAGATACGCAGTATTTT
cdr3_aa: CATLDQGTDTQYF

v_call: TRBV30
cdr3_length: 13
d_call: NA
j_call: TRBJ1-5
clone_size: many
cdr3_nt: TGTGCCTGGACCGTCGGCGGCAGTCAGCCCCAGCATTTT
cdr3_aa: CAWTVGGSQPQHF

v_call: TRBV28
cdr3_length: 12
d_call: NA
j_call: TRBJ2-2
clone_size: few
cdr3_nt: TGTGCCAGCAGTTGGTACACCGGGGAGCTGTTTTTT
cdr3_aa: CASSWYTGELFF

v_call: TRBV27
cdr3_length: 15
d_call: NA
j_call: TRBJ2-7
clone_size: few
cdr3_nt: TGTGCCAGCAGTTGGAATAGCAATAAGGGATCCGAGCAGTACTTC
cdr3_aa: CASSWNSNKGSEQYF

v_call: TRBV3-1
cdr3_length: 14
d_call: NA
j_call: TRBJ2-5
clone_size: many
cdr3_nt: TGTGCCAGCAGCCAGGACAGATTACAAGAGACCCAGTACTTC
cdr3_aa: CASSQDRLQETQYF

v_call: TRBV10-2
cdr3_length: 15
d_call: TRBD2
j_call: TRBJ2-1
clone_size: NA
cdr3_nt: TGCGCCAGCGACTCCCTCGCGGGAGCCACAAATGAGCAGTTCTTC
cdr3_aa: CASDSLAGATNEQFF

v_call: TRBV11-2
cdr3_length: 16
d_call: TRBD2
j_call: TRBJ2-3
clone_size: many
cdr3_nt: TGTGCCAGCAGCTTAGCCGCGGGAGGGACAGCAGATACGCAGTATTTT
cdr3_aa: CASSLAAGGTADTQYF

v_call: TRBV11-2
cdr3_length: 16
d_call: NA
j_call: TRBJ2-4
clone_size: few
cdr3_nt: TGTGCCAGCAGCTTATCGACTGGACTAGCCAAAAACATTCAGTACTTC
cdr3_aa: CASSLSTGLAKNIQYF

v_call: TRBV9
cdr3_length: 15
d_call: NA
j_call: TRBJ1-1
clone_size: NA
cdr3_nt: TGTGCCAGCAGCCCGCGACAGACAATGAACACTGAAGCTTTCTTT
cdr3_aa: CASSPRQTMNTEAFF